This entry features one T cell receptor beta chain sequence. Its antigen is currently unknown. CDR1 and CDR2 from the germline V gene are KGHSH and LQKENI. Unmatched junction bases numbered 1, after V lost 1 base and J lost 8 bases. The CDR3 is 14 residues long. This specimen belongs to a study of cytomegalovirus exposure and HLA in healthy donors. General study points: The authors reported that TCR beta sequences could predict HLA-A and HLA-B alleles. These predictions were accurate for most subjects in the first cohort. TCR beta V- and J-gene trimming, according to a later analysis, was linked to a missense DCLRE1C variant.

Primers for the PCR totalled 60 Vbeta and 13 Jbeta. The protocol was immunoSEQ multiplex PCR, while the TCRdb copy is restricted to in-frame clones and leaves out a portion. The table shows roughly 160,000 clones, with around 77% occurring only once. This TCR derives from a woman aged 45-60 years in good health and CMV-seropositive. Sequencing input: PBMCs. This chain joins TRBV18 and TRBJ1-4; TRBD1 aligns across 10 bases. The CDR3 nucleotides are TGTGCCAGCTCACCACAGACAGGGGGCGAAAAACTGTTTTTT. As protein: CASSPQTGGEKLFF.